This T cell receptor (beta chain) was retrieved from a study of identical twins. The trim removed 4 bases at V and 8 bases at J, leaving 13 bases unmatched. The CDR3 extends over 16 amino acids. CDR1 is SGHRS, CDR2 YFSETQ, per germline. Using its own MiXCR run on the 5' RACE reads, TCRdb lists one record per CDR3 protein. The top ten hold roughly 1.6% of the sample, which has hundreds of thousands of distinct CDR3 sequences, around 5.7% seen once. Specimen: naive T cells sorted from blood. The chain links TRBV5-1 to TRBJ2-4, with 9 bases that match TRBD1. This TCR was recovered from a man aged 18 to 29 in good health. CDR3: CASSQTPGQGLYIQYF. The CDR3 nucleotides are TGCGCCAGCAGCCAAACACCGGGACAGGGTCTATACATTCAGTACTTC.